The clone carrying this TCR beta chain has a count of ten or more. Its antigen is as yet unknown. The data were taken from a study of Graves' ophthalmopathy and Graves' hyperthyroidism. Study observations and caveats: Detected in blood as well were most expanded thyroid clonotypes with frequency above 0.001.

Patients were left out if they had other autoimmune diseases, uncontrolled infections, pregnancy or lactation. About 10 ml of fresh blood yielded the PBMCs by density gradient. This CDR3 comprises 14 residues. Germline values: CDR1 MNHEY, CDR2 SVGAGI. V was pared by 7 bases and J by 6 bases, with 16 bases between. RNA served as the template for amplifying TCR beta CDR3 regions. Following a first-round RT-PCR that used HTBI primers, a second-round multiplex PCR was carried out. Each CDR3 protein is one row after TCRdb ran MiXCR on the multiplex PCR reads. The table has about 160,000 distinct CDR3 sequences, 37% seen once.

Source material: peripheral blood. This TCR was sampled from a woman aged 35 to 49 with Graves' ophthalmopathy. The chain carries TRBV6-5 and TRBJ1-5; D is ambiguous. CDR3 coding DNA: TGTGCCAGCACCCTACAAGTGGCTCGTCAGCCCCAGCATTTT. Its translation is CASTLQVARQPQHF.